This T cell receptor beta chain was documented in a study of shared clonotypes between healthy human individuals. V was pared by 3 bases and J by 3 bases, with 5 bases of the junction left unmatched. Germline V lookup: CDR1 MGHDK, CDR2 SYGVNS. This CDR3 has 17 amino acids. Findings and limits, study-wide: Sorted-subset sequencing, rarefaction showed, was incomplete despite large depth. In this cohort, only blood was sampled, and tissue repertoires likely differ.

As regards this clone: No antigen is known for it.

This table comes from immunoSEQ multiplex PCR, and its TCRdb copy is limited to in-frame clones, with some not included. The sample lists 2 million to 2.5 million clones, roughly 93% occurring once. The specimen sequenced was naive CD4+ T cells from PBMCs. Subset reported: CD45RA+ positively selected. The chain has TRBV25-1 and TRBJ2-2; 12 nucleotides line up with TRBD2. The source of this sequence is a man between 18 and 29 years old in good health. Some clones in this sample may be carry-over from other donors' samples. The CDR3, as DNA: TGTGCCAGCAGTGATCCCCGGACTAGCGGGGACACCGGGGAGCTGTTTTTT. Protein: CASSDPRTSGDTGELFF.